This TCR beta chain was retrieved from a study of Graves' ophthalmopathy and Graves' hyperthyroidism. Exclusion criteria comprised other autoimmune diseases, uncontrolled infections, pregnancy or lactation in patients. Study results and limitations: Most thyroid clonotypes with frequency above 0.001 were detected in blood too.

This clonotype was observed a single time. The antigen is unknown. Transcripts of RNA were the source for amplifying TCR beta CDR3 regions. RT-PCR was first run with HTBI primers, then multiplex PCR in a second round. MiXCR was run by TCRdb on the multiplex PCR reads, yielding one entry per CDR3 protein. This table has 200,000 to 300,000 distinct CDR3 sequences, about 47% appearing once. The sequence came from an adult man with Graves' ophthalmopathy. Input material: peripheral blood.

The chain's CDR3 is CASSPSNPVETQYF. CDR3 in DNA: TGCGCCAGCAGCCCGAGTAACCCAGTGGAGACCCAGTACTTC. This chain joins TRBV5-1 and TRBJ2-5; D not resolved. Germline loops: CDR1 SGHRS, CDR2 YFSETQ. CDR3 length equals 14 residues. V was clipped by 4 bases and J by 5 bases, with 15 bases between them.